There are many counts of the clone carrying this T cell receptor beta chain. Antigen: not known. This specimen belongs to a study of beta chain features in type 1 diabetes. Study-wide findings and caveats: Shorter TCRB CDR3s, moderately but significantly so, marked every one of the four CD4+ subsets in Type 1 diabetes patients. The study found that naive, central memory and Treg TCRB repertoires appeared more similar in patients than in healthy donors.

One heparinised draw, averaging around 120 mL, was taken per donor. Since all of the isolated RNA was reverse transcribed, expressed TCRB transcripts were what got sequenced. Mean read depth for naive, central memory and regulatory T cell samples was about 3.4 million reads. Assay: immunoSEQ multiplex PCR; the TCRdb copy retains only in-frame clones and omits some. Of hundreds of thousands of clones in the sample, 9.3% were seen once. The V gene's germline CDR1 is KGHSH and CDR2 LQKENI. V shed 1 base and J shed 6 bases, with 10 bases lying between them. The CDR3 covers 14 residues. This sequence originates from a man under 40 with type 1 diabetes. Sequencing was performed on central memory CD4+ T cells from blood. The chain joins TRBV18 to TRBJ1-5; unclear D gene. CDR3 region: CASSPLASLQPQHF. The DNA of the CDR3 is TGTGCCAGCTCACCACTTGCCAGTCTTCAGCCCCAGCATTTT.